A single sample is the source of the 27 T cell receptor beta chains below, sequenced in a study of blood T cells in healthy people across ages. Using a J-beta primer mix together with a sample-barcoded 5' primer, a second PCR was run for roughly 6 to 12 cycles. One entry per CDR3 protein, called by TCRdb with MiXCR from the 5' RACE reads. The repertoire has about 780,000 distinct CDR3 sequences, approximately 24% of them found once; the top ten carry about 3%. These data also formed part of another study, on T cells of mothers and their children.

Sequenced material: blood. Source of these receptors: a boy aged 10-17 years in good health.

On this clonotype: A much larger clonotype is one base distant, so this may be a read error. The chain couples TRBV9 to TRBJ2-7; D possibly corresponds to TRBD2 (6 bases). Looked up from germline, CDR1 is SGDLS and CDR2 is YYNGEE. CDR3 length equals 13 residues. The CDR3 nucleotides read TGTGCCAGCAACGTAGGAGGGTCCTACGAGCAGTACTTC. The encoded protein is CASNVGGSYEQYF.

The V call is TRBV3-1, the J call TRBJ2-3; TRBD2 matches 9 bases. The CDR3 is made up of 17 amino acids. Germline V CDR1 and CDR2: LGHDT, YNNKEL (reference sequence). With V trimmed by 1 base and J by 2 bases, 7 bases remained unmatched. CDR3 sequence (DNA): TGTGCCAGCAGCCAAGGCGGTAGCGGGGGACCCACAGATACGCAGTATTTT. Encoded protein: CASSQGGSGGPTDTQYF.

V is TRBV11-1 and J is TRBJ2-5, with 9 bases identical to TRBD2. In germline, CDR1 is SGHAT, CDR2 FQDESV (reference sequence). J lost 5 bases, V lost 4 bases, and 14 bases had no gene match. CDR3 length equals 17 residues. Here the CDR3 DNA reads TGTGCCAGCAGCTCTCGGGCTAGCGGGGTCCCCCCGGAGACCCAGTACTTC. Encoded protein: CASSSRASGVPPETQYF.

This sequence joins TRBV7-2 and TRBJ2-4, with D possibly called TRBD1 or TRBD2 (5 bases each). The germline V gene has CDR1 SGHTA and CDR2 FQGNSA. CDR3 length: 14 residues. Trimming shortened V by 6 bases and J by 8 bases, and 17 bases separated the two germline ends. The CDR3 here is CASRHPGLGDIQYF. The CDR3 coding sequence is TGTGCCAGCAGGCACCCGGGCTTGGGGGACATTCAGTACTTC.

In its sample, this clonotype was seen a few times. The chain couples TRBV27 to TRBJ2-7; 13 bases fit TRBD2. The CDR3 has 17 residues. The junction had 10 bases not matched to a gene; V was cut back by 6 bases and J by 2 bases. Germline values: CDR1 MNHEY, CDR2 SMNVEV (reference sequence). The CDR3 DNA is TGTGCCAGCAGGCGCGGACTAGCGGGGGCCGTGGCCTACGAGCAGTACTTC. Encoded protein: CASRRGLAGAVAYEQYF.

The V gene is TRBV27, the J gene TRBJ1-4; D ambiguous. Trimming left V 9 bases short and J 7 bases short, with 15 bases between. Germline loops: CDR1 MNHEY, CDR2 SMNVEV (reference sequence). This CDR3 comprises 13 residues. CDR3 coding DNA: TGTGCCAGAGAGAGGGATCTGGTTGAAAAACTGTTTTTT. The encoded protein is CARERDLVEKLFF.

This chain joins TRBV20-1 and TRBJ2-7; TRBD2 matches at 7 bases. The germline V gene encodes CDR1 DFQATT and CDR2 SNEGSKA (reference sequence). J lost 2 bases, V lost 2 bases, and 3 bases had no gene match. This CDR3 contains 13 residues. The CDR3: CSARMGGAYEQYF. The CDR3 DNA follows: TGCAGTGCTAGAATGGGGGGGGCCTACGAGCAGTACTTC.

This clonotype has only a few counts. The rearrangement links TRBV20-1 to TRBJ1-6; TRBD1 aligns across 7 bases. Germline trimming cut 0 bases from V and 7 bases from J; bases unmatched to any gene: 6. The CDR3 has 15 amino acids. Germline loops: CDR1 DFQATT, CDR2 SNEGSKA (reference sequence). The DNA for the CDR3 is TGCAGTGCTAGAGAGGGACAGTCATTAAATTCACCCCTCCACTTT. This sequence encodes CSAREGQSLNSPLHF.

This clonotype was detected a few times. The chain's CDR3 is CASSGTNTGELFF. In nucleotides, the CDR3 is TGTGCCAGCAGCGGGACCAACACCGGGGAGCTGTTTTTT. The chain has TRBV6-2 or TRBV6-3 and TRBJ2-2, with D perhaps assigned TRBD1 or TRBD2 (5 bases each). The germline V and J ends were trimmed by 6 bases and 2 bases, with 7 bases remaining between them. The CDR3 sequence is 13 residues long. Germline CDR1 and CDR2: MNHEY and SVGEGT.

This CDR3 is CASSSNRGPGEKLFF. The CDR3, as DNA: TGTGCCAGCAGCTCTAACAGGGGGCCGGGAGAAAAACTGTTTTTT. The genes are TRBV7-2 and TRBJ1-4; 9 positions agree with TRBD1. The CDR3 contains 15 residues. V gave up 4 bases and J gave up 8 bases; unmatched junction bases: 8. Per germline, CDR1 SGHTA and CDR2 FQGNSA.

The sample holds a few counts of this clonotype. The rearrangement joins TRBV19 to TRBJ1-1; unclear D gene. V lost 3 bases, J lost 6 bases, and 23 bases lay in between. The CDR3 consists of 17 residues. Germline lookup yields CDR1 LNHDA and CDR2 SQIVND (reference sequence). The chain's CDR3 is CASSITGWTRENPEAFF. The CDR3 DNA reads as TGTGCCAGTAGTATCACCGGGTGGACGAGGGAAAACCCTGAAGCTTTCTTT.

This clonotype occurred a few times. The chain uses TRBV7-3 and TRBJ2-3; no clear D. Trimming took 5 bases from V and 7 from J, leaving 16 bases between them. In germline, CDR1 is SGHTA, CDR2 FQGTGA. The CDR3 runs to 14 residues. The CDR3 loop reads CASSPRFSSNTQYF. Written as DNA, the CDR3 is TGTGCCAGCAGCCCGAGATTCTCCTCCAATACGCAGTATTTT.

This chain uses TRBV5-1 with TRBJ1-1; D is unclear. Germline V gives CDR1 SGHRS, CDR2 YFSETQ. CDR3 length: 13 residues. V was cut by 1 base and J by 11 bases, with 15 bases left in between. The DNA for the CDR3 is TGCGCCAGCAGCTTGAGCACGGGTGGCGAGGCTTTCTTT. The encoded protein is CASSLSTGGEAFF.

J is TRBJ2-7 and V is TRBV6-5, with 8 positions matching TRBD1. The DNA end is a closer match to TRBJ2-1, so the J assignment may be wrong. This CDR3 comprises 13 residues. Germline assignment: CDR1 MNHEY and CDR2 SVGAGI. The CDR3 protein is CASRLGQGKEQFF. CDR3 coding DNA: TGTGCCAGCAGACTCGGACAGGGAAAAGAGCAGTTCTTC.

The chain carries TRBV20-1 and TRBJ1-5; D unresolved. Germline loops: CDR1 DFQATT, CDR2 SNEGSKA (reference sequence). V lost 5 bases to trimming and J lost 3 bases, with 8 bases between them. This CDR3 comprises 12 residues. CDR3 region: CSAGQDNQPQHF. The CDR3 DNA sequence: TGCAGTGCTGGGCAGGACAATCAGCCCCAGCATTTT.

The chain uses TRBV11-3 and TRBJ2-5; 7 bases agree with TRBD2. The end of the DNA fits TRBJ2-1 better, so the J call may be wrong. The CDR3 is made up of 16 amino acids. Germline-derived CDR1 and CDR2 are SGHNT and YENEEA. CDR3 loop: CASSLGTSGGGNEQFF. CDR3 nucleotide sequence: TGTGCCAGCAGCTTAGGGACTAGTGGGGGGGGCAATGAGCAGTTCTTC.

The chain couples TRBV12-3 or TRBV12-4 to TRBJ2-1; D is unresolved. This CDR3 is 14 amino acids long. V was cut by 6 bases and J by 1 base, with 10 bases left in between. The CDR3 region has the DNA TGTGCCAGCAGGAGGAGTAGATCCTACAATGAGCAGTTCTTC. Protein: CASRRSRSYNEQFF.

The chain couples TRBV7-2 to TRBJ1-3, with D possibly TRBD1 on 6 matching bases. Trimming took 3 bases from V and 3 from J, leaving 9 bases between them. This CDR3 is built from 14 residues. CDR1 is SGHTA and CDR2 is FQGNSA in the germline V gene. The CDR3 protein is CASSFTGIGNTIYF. The CDR3 DNA reads TGTGCCAGCAGCTTCACAGGGATTGGAAACACCATATATTTT. Complete variable domain (other parts from reference TRBV7-2 and TRBJ1-3): GAGVSQSPSNKVTEKGKDVELRCDPISGHTALYWYRQSLGQGLEFLIYFQGNSAPDKSGLPSDRFSAERTGGSVSTLTIQRTQQEDSAVYLCASSFTGIGNTIYFGEGSWLTVV.

The chain employs TRBV27 and TRBJ2-7, with D uncertain. The CDR3 is 16 residues long. Trimming left V 2 bases short and J 0 bases short, with 14 bases between. Germline assignment: CDR1 MNHEY and CDR2 SMNVEV (reference sequence). The chain's CDR3 is CASSLIGFTNSYEQYF. The CDR3 DNA reads TGTGCCAGCAGTTTAATAGGGTTCACTAACTCCTACGAGCAGTACTTC.

V usage is TRBV2 and J usage is TRBJ2-1; TRBD2 matches 13 bases. The CDR3 totals 17 residues. From germline, CDR1 is SNHLY and CDR2 FYNNEI. V dropped 9 bases and J dropped 9; count of bases not matched to a gene: 17. DNA of the CDR3: TGTGCCAGTGCCTTGGGAACTAGCGGGGGGGCATATTCTGAGCAGTTCTTC. It translates to CASALGTSGGAYSEQFF.

The CDR3 DNA reads as TGCGCCAGCAGCCCCTCGTTTCCCGTAGACAAAGCTTTCTTT. As protein: CASSPSFPVDKAFF. The chain carries TRBV5-1 and TRBJ1-1; D remains unclear. The CDR3 loop spans 14 amino acids. Per the germline V gene, CDR1 is SGHRS and CDR2 is YFSETQ. V lost 4 bases and J lost 9, with 19 bases in between.

For this clonotype: An end of the junction does not agree with germline; a read error may underlie this. The rearrangement uses TRBV5-5 and TRBJ2-3, with D perhaps TRBD1 or TRBD2 (5 bases each). There are 16 residues in the CDR3. The germline V gene encodes CDR1 SGHKS and CDR2 YYEKEE (reference sequence). The CDR3 coding sequence is TGTGCCAGCAGCATACGACCGAGTCTCGGGGCAGATACACAGTATTTT. Translated, it gives CASSIRPSLGADTQYF.

Only a few counts were recorded for this clonotype. CDR3 sequence reads: CASSLAGRMNTEAFF. CDR3 coding DNA: TGTGCCAGCAGCTTAGCGGGCCGGATGAACACTGAAGCTTTCTTT. The rearrangement uses TRBV7-7 and TRBJ1-1; no firm D call. This CDR3 is built from 15 residues. V lost 0 bases to trimming and J lost 0 bases, with 8 bases between them. From germline, CDR1 is SSHAT and CDR2 FNYEAQ (reference sequence).

The genes are TRBV12-3 or TRBV12-4 and TRBJ2-2; maybe TRBD1 (5 bases). The CDR3 covers 16 residues. V was cut by 4 bases and J by 4 bases, with 16 bases left in between. The CDR3 sequence: CASSSTDRSSTGELFF. CDR3 bases: TGTGCCAGCAGTTCCACCGACAGATCGAGCACCGGGGAGCTGTTTTTT.

J is TRBJ2-5 and V is TRBV20-1; D uncertain. Germline V gives CDR1 DFQATT, CDR2 SNEGSKA (reference sequence). Trimming took off 3 bases at V and 0 bases at J, with 11 bases between the two ends. The CDR3 totals 14 residues. CDR3 loop: CSASLGLDQETQYF. The CDR3 DNA follows: TGCAGTGCTAGTTTGGGCCTGGACCAAGAGACCCAGTACTTC.

This clonotype was counted between two and nine times. V gene TRBV24-1 combines with J gene TRBJ2-3; 7 bases line up with TRBD2. Germline CDR1 and CDR2: KGHDR and SFDVKD. The CDR3 totals 15 residues. J lost 0 bases, V lost 4 bases, and 3 bases had no gene match. The CDR3 reads CATSDPAGSTDTQYF. Here the CDR3 DNA reads TGTGCCACCAGTGACCCAGCGGGGAGCACAGATACGCAGTATTTT.

The chain has TRBV5-1 and TRBJ2-3, with D perhaps matching TRBD2 (7 bases). V lost 4 bases to trimming and J lost 3 bases, with 18 bases between them. In germline, CDR1 is SGHRS, CDR2 YFSETQ. The CDR3 runs to 16 residues. CDR3 DNA: TGCGCCAGCAGCCTTATGATCGGGGGGCCGACAGATACGCAGTATTTT. This sequence encodes CASSLMIGGPTDTQYF.